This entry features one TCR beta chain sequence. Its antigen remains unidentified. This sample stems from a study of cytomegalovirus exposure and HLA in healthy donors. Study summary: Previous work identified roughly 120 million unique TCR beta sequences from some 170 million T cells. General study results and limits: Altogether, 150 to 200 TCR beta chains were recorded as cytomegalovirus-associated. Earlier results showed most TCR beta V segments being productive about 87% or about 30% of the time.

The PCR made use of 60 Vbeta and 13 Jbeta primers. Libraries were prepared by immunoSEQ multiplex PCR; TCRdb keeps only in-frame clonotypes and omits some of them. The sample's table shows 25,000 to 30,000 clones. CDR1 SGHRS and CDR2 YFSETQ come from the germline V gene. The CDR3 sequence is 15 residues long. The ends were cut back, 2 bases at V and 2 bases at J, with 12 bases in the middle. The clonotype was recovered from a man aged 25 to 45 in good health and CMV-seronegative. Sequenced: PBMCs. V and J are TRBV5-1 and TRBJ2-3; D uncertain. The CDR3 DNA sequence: TGCGCCAGCAGCTTCTTAGCAGAACTCACAGATACGCAGTATTTT. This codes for CASSFLAELTDTQYF.